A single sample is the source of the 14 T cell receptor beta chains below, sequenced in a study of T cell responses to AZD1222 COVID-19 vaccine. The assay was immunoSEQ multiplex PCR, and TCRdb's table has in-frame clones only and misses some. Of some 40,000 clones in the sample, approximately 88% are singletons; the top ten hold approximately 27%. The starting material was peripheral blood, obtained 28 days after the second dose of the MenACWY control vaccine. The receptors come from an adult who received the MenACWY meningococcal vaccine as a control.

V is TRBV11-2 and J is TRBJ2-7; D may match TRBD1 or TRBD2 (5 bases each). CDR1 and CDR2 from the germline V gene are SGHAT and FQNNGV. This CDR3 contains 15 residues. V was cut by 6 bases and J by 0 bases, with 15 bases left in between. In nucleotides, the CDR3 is TGTGCCAGCAGGGCCCCGGGGCTAAGCTCCTACGAGCAGTACTTC. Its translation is CASRAPGLSSYEQYF.

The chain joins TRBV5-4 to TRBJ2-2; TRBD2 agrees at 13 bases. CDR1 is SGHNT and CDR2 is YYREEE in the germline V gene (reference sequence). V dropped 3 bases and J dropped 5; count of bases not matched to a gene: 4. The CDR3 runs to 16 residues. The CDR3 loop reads CASSSGLAGETGELFF. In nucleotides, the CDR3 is TGTGCCAGCAGCTCAGGACTAGCGGGAGAAACCGGGGAGCTGTTTTTT.

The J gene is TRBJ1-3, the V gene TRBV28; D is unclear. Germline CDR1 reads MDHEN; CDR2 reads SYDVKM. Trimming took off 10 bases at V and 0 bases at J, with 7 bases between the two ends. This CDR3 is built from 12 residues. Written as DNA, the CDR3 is TGTGCCACCTTTCACTCTGGAAACACCATATATTTT. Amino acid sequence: CATFHSGNTIYF. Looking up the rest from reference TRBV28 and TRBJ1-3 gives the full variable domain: DVKVTQSSRYLVKRTGEKVFLECVQDMDHENMFWYRQDPGLGLRLIYFSYDVKMKEKGDIPEGYSVSREKKERFSLILESASTNQTSMYLCATFHSGNTIYFGEGSWLTVV.

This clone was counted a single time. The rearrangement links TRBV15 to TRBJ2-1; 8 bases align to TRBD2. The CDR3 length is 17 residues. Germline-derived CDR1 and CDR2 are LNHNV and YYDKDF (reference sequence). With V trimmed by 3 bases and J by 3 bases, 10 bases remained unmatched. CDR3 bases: TGTGCCACCAGCAGGGACCAAACTAGCGGCCTCTACAATGAGCAGTTCTTC. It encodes CATSRDQTSGLYNEQFF.

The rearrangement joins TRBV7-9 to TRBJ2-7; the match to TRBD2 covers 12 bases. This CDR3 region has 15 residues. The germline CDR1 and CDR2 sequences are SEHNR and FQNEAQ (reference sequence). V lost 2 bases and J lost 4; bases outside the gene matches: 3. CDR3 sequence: CASSLRLAGGYEQYF. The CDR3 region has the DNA TGTGCCAGCAGCTTAAGGCTAGCGGGAGGGTACGAGCAGTACTTC.

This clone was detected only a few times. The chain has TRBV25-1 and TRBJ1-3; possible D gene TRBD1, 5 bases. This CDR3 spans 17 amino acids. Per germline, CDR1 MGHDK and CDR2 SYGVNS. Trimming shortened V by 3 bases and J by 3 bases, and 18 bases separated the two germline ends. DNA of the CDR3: TGTGCCAGCAGTGACTTCGAGGCAGGGATGTTTGGAAACACCATATATTTT. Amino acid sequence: CASSDFEAGMFGNTIYF. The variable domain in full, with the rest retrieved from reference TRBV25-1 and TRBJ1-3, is EADIYQTPRYLVIGTGKKITLECSQTMGHDKMYWYQQDPGMELHLIHYSYGVNSTEKGDLSSESTVSRIRTEHFPLTLESARPSHTSQYLCASSDFEAGMFGNTIYFGEGSWLTVV.

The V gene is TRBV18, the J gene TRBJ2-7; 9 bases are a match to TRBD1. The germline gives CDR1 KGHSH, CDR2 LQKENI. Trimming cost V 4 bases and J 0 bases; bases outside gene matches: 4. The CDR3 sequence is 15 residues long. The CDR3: CASSLDRGVSYEQYF. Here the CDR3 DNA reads TGTGCCAGCTCACTGGACAGGGGAGTCTCCTACGAGCAGTACTTC. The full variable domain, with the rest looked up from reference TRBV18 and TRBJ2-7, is NAGVMQNPRHLVRRRGQEARLRCSPMKGHSHVYWYRQLPEEGLKFMVYLQKENIIDESGMPKERFSAEFPKEGPSILRIQQVVRGDSAAYFCASSLDRGVSYEQYFGPGTRLTVT.

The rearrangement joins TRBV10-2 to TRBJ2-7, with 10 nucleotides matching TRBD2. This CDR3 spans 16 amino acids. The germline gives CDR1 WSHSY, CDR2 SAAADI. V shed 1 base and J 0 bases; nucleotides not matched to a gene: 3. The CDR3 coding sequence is TGCGCCAGCAGTGAGTGGCCTAGCGGGAGCTCCTACGAGCAGTACTTC. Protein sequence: CASSEWPSGSSYEQYF.

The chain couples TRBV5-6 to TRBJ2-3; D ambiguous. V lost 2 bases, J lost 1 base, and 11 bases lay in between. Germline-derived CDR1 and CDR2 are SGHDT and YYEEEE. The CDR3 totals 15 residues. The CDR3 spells CASSLLLVGTDTQYF. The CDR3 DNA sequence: TGTGCCAGCAGCTTATTGCTAGTTGGCACAGATACGCAGTATTTT.

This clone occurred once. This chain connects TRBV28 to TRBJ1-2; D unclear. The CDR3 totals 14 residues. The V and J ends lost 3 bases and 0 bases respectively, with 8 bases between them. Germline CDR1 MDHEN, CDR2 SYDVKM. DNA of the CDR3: TGTGCCAGCAGTTTTGGGCAGGCTAACTATGGCTACACCTTC. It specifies CASSFGQANYGYTF.

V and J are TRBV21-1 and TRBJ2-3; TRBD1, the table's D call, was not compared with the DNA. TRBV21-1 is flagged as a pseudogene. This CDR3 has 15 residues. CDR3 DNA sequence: TGTGCCAGCAGCAAACCCCCCCACAGGGGAGATACGCAGTATTTT. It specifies CASSKPPHRGDTQYF.

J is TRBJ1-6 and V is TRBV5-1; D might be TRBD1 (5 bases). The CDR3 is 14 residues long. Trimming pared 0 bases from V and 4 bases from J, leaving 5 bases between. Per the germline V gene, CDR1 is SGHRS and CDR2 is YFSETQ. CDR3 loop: CASSLAGYNSPLHF. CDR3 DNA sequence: TGCGCCAGCAGCTTGGCAGGGTATAATTCACCCCTCCACTTT.

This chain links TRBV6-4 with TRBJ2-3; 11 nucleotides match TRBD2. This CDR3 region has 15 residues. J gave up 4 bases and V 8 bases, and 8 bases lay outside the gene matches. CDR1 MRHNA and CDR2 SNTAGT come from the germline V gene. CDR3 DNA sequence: TGTGCCAGCGCGGTTCTAGCGGGAGGTGCAGATACGCAGTATTTT. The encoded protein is CASAVLAGGADTQYF.

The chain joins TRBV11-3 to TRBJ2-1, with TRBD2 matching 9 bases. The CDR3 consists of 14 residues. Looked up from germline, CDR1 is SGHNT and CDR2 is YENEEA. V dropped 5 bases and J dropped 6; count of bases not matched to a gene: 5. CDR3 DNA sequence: TGTGCCAGCAGCGCGGGGGGACTAGCCAATGAGCAGTTCTTC. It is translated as CASSAGGLANEQFF.